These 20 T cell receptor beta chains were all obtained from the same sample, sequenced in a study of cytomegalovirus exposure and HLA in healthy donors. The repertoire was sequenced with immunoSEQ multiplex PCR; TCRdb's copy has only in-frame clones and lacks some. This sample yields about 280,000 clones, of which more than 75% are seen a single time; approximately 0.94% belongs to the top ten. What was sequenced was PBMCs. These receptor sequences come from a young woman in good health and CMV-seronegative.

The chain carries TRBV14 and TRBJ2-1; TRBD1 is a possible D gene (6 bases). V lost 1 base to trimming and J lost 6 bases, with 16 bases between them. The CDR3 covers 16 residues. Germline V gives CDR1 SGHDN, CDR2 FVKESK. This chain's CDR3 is CASSQVGWRGGNEQFF. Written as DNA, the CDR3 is TGTGCCAGCAGCCAAGTTGGTTGGCGAGGGGGCAATGAGCAGTTCTTC.

CDR3 coding DNA: TGTGCCAGCAGCCCCAGCGACCGAATAACAGATACGCAGTATTTT. It encodes CASSPSDRITDTQYF. V usage is TRBV4-2 and J usage is TRBJ2-3; D not certain. The CDR3 loop spans 15 amino acids. Per germline, CDR1 LGHNA and CDR2 YNFKEQ. Deletions cut 4 bases from V and 3 bases from J, with 14 bases between.

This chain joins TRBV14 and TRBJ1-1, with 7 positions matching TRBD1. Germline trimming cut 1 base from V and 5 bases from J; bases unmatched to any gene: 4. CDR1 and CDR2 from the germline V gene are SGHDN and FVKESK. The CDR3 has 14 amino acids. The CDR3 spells CASSQGRGRTEAFF. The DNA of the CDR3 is TGTGCCAGCAGCCAAGGGAGGGGGCGGACTGAAGCTTTCTTT. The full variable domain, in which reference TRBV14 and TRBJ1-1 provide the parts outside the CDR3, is EAGVTQFPSHSVIEKGQTVTLRCDPISGHDNLYWYRRVMGKEIKFLLHFVKESKQDESGMPNNRFLAERTGGTYSTLKVQPAELEDSGVYFCASSQGRGRTEAFFGQGTRLTVV.

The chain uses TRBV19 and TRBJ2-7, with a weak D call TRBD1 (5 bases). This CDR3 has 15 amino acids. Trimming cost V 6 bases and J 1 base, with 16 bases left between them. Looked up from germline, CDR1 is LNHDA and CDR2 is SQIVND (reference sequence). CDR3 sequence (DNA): TGTGCCAGTAGACCGGGTCAGGGAAGGTCCTACGAGCAGTACTTC. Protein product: CASRPGQGRSYEQYF.

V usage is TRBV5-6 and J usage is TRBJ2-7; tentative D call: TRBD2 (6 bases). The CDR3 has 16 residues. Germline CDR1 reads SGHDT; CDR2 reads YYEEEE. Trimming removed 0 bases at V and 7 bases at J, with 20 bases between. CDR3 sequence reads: CASSLAGAGILGEQYF. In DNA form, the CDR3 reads TGTGCCAGCAGCTTGGCCGGCGCGGGAATCTTGGGGGAGCAGTACTTC.

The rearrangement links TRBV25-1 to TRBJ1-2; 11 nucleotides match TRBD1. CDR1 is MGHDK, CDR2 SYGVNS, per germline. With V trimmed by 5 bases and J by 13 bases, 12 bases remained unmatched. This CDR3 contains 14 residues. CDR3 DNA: TGTGCCAGCAGTTCACCGGGACAGGGGGACATCGGCACCTTC. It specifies CASSSPGQGDIGTF.

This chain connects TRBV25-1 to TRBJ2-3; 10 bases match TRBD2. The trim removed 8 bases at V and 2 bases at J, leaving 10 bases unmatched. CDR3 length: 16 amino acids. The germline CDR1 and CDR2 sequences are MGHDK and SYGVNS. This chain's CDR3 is CASGGLAGVATDTQYF. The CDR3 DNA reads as TGTGCCAGCGGGGGGCTAGCGGGAGTCGCCACAGATACGCAGTATTTT.

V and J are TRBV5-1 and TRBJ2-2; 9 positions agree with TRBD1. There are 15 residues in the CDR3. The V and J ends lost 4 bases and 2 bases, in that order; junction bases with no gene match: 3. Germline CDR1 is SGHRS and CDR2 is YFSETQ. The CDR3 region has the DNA TGCGCCAGCAGCATGGACAGGGGTAACACCGGGGAGCTGTTTTTT. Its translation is CASSMDRGNTGELFF.

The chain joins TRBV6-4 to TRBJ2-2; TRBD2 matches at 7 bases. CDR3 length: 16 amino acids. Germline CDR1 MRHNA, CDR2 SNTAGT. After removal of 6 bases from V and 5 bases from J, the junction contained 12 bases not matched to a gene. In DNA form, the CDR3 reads TGTGCCAGCAGCGACCTCGGCGGGGGAGGGACCGGGGAGCTGTTTTTT. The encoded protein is CASSDLGGGGTGELFF.

The CDR3 DNA is TGTGCCAGCAGTCCACAGGGGGCGAGCAATCAGCCCCAGCATTTT. It codes for CASSPQGASNQPQHF. This rearrangement joins TRBV27 to TRBJ1-5; 9 nucleotides align to TRBD1. Germline CDR1 reads MNHEY; CDR2 reads SMNVEV (reference sequence). This CDR3 has 15 residues. V lost 5 bases to trimming and J lost 1 base; unmatched junction nucleotides: 3.

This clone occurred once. The CDR3 DNA reads TGTGCCAGCAGTTTATTGGGGCCCGTCACCCTCCACTTT. Protein: CASSLLGPVTLHF. J is TRBJ1-6 and V is TRBV27, with D possibly matching TRBD1 (5 bases). Germline V CDR1 and CDR2: MNHEY, SMNVEV (reference sequence). There are 13 residues in the CDR3. V was clipped by 1 base and J by 14 bases, with 12 bases between them.

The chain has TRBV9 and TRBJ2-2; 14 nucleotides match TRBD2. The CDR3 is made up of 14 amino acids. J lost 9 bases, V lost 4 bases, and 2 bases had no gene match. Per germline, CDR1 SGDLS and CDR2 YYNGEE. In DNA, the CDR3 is TGTGCCAGCAGCCGGACTAGCGGGAGGTGGGAGCTGTTTTTT. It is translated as CASSRTSGRWELFF.

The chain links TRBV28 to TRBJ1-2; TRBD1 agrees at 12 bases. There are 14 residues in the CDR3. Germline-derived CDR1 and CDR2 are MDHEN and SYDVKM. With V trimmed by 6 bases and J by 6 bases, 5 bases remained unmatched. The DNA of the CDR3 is TGTGCCAGCAGACGGGACAGGGGGCTGGATGGCTACACCTTC. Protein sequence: CASRRDRGLDGYTF.

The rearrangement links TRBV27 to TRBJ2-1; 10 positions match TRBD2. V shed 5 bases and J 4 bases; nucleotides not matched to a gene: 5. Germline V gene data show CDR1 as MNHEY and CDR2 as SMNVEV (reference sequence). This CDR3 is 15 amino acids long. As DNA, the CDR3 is TGTGCCAGCAGTCATACTAGCGGGGCTTACAATGAGCAGTTCTTC. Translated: CASSHTSGAYNEQFF.

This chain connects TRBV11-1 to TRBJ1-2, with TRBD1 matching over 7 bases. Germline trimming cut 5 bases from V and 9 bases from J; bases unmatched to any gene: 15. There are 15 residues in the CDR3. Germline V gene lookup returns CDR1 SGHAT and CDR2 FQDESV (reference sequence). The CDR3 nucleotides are TGTGCCAGCAGCCGACTCGGGACAGTTTCCCTGAGCTACACCTTC. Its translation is CASSRLGTVSLSYTF. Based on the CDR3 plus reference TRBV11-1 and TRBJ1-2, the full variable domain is EAEVAQSPRYKITEKSQAVAFWCDPISGHATLYWYRQILGQGPELLVQFQDESVVDDSQLPKDRFSAERLKGVDSTLKIQPAELGDSAMYLCASSRLGTVSLSYTFGSGTRLTVV.

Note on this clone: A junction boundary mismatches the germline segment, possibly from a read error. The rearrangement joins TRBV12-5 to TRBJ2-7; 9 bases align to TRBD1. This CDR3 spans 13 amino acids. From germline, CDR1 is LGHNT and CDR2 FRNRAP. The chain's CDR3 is CASGWGTGQGSGF. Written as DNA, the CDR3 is TGTGCTAGTGGTTGGGGGACAGGGCAGGGTTCTGGCTTC. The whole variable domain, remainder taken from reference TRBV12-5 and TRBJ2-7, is DARVTQTPRHKVTEMGQEVTMRCQPILGHNTVFWYRQTMMQGLELLAYFRNRAPLDDSGMPKDRFSAEMPDATLATLKIQPSEPRDSAVYFCASGWGTGQGSGFGPGTRLTVT.

This chain's CDR3 is CASSETAKGTGELFF. In nucleotides, the CDR3 is TGTGCCAGCAGTGAAACAGCCAAGGGGACCGGGGAGCTGTTTTTT. This chain links TRBV6-1 with TRBJ2-2; D is perhaps TRBD1 (5 bases). This CDR3 is 15 amino acids long. Germline loops: CDR1 MNHNS, CDR2 SASEGT. V was trimmed by 2 bases and J by 5 bases, leaving 12 bases between them.

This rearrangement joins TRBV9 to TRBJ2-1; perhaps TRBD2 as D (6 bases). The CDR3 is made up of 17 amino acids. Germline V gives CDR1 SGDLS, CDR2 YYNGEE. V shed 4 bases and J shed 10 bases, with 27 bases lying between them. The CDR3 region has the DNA TGTGCCAGCAGCTTTCGAGCTTCCGGGACTCCCGGGGCGGAGCAGTTCTTC. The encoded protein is CASSFRASGTPGAEQFF. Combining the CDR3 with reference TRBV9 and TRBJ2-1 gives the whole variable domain DSGVTQTPKHLITATGQRVTLRCSPRSGDLSVYWYQQSLDQGLQFLIQYYNGEERAKGNILERFSAQQFPDLHSELNLSSLELGDSALYFCASSFRASGTPGAEQFFGPGTRLTVL.

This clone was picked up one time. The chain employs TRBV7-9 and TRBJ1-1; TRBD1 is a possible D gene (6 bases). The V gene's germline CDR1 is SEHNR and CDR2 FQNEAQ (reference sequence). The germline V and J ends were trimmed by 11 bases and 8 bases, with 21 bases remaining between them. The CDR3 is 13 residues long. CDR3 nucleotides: TGTGCCGGTACAGGGAAAGCAGAGTCAGAAGCTTTCTTT. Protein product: CAGTGKAESEAFF.

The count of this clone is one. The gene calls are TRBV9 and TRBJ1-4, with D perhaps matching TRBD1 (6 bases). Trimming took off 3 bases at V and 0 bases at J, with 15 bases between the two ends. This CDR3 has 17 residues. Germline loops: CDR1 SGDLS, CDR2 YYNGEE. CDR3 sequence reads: CASSERGGPPTNEKLFF. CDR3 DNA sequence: TGTGCCAGCAGCGAGCGGGGGGGCCCGCCAACTAATGAAAAACTGTTTTTT.